This T cell receptor beta chain was profiled in a study of T cell changes during pregnancy in multiple sclerosis (dated by TCRdb to the late 2010s). Study-level background: In women with multiple sclerosis, the researchers looked at how the T cell repertoire shifted as pregnancy progressed.

The method was the immunoSEQ multiplex PCR assay. TCRdb mirrors the immuneACCESS table, restricted to in-frame sequences. Some clones are absent from its copies; in checked studies, under half trace to an unresolved V gene, and the reason for the others is unknown. For this sample the table gives about 59,000 clones, of which about 95% were detected only once. The top ten clones comprise just over 2.5% of the sample. CDR1 is given as MGHDK and CDR2 as SYGVNS, both from the germline V gene. From V the trimming removes 5 bases and from J it removes 3 bases, while the gene matches leave 3 bases of the junction unaccounted for. Its CDR3 holds 14 amino acids, cysteine through phenylalanine. Only CDR3 DNA remains: 42 bases, in frame from the first base. Worth noting for this clone: The antigen it binds to is not known. Qualities for individual bases were not recorded, and no much larger clone is one base off.

The V and J genes are TRBV25-1 and TRBJ2-2; 7 bases in the junction line up with TRBD1. The sequence derives from a female donor with multiple sclerosis, enrolled in a pregnancy study. This specimen consisted of CD8+ T cells from peripheral blood mononuclear cells, obtained after pregnancy. DNA sequence: TGTGCCAGCAGTTACAGGGGCGACACCGGGGAGCTGTTTTTT. Translated, it gives CASSYRGDTGELFF.